The next 13 T cell receptor beta chains were all read from a single sample in a study of blood T cell repertoires in COVID-19. Profiling relied on immunoSEQ multiplex PCR, and the TCRdb table lists in-frame clones only, not all of them. The table records 150,000 to 200,000 clones, more than 75% of them present only once. What was sequenced was peripheral blood. These receptors all come from a man between 35 and 55 years old with active or convalescent COVID-19.

The V gene is TRBV19, the J gene TRBJ2-1; TRBD2 matches at 9 bases. Germline trimming cut 8 bases from V and 6 bases from J; bases unmatched to any gene: 11. The CDR3 runs 15 residues. Per germline, CDR1 LNHDA and CDR2 SQIVND (reference sequence). CDR3: CASERTGTSFNEQFF. CDR3 nucleotide sequence: TGTGCCAGTGAAAGAACCGGGACTAGCTTCAATGAGCAGTTCTTC.

The V call is TRBV6-6, the J call TRBJ2-7; D might be TRBD1 (6 bases). V was pared by 5 bases and J by 1 base, with 15 bases between. The CDR3 totals 15 residues. Germline values: CDR1 MNHNY, CDR2 SVGAGI (reference sequence). The CDR3 nucleotides read TGTGCCAGCAGTCCCCGGGACACTATTTCCTACGAGCAGTACTTC. Protein sequence: CASSPRDTISYEQYF.

The chain links TRBV12-3 or TRBV12-4 to TRBJ2-3, with TRBD2 matching 7 bases. V was clipped by 6 bases and J by 4 bases; unmatched bases: 4. There are 13 residues in the CDR3. Here the CDR3 DNA reads TGTGCCAGCAGAGCCACTAGCGCAGATACGCAGTATTTT. It codes for CASRATSADTQYF.

The chain uses TRBV11-3 and TRBJ2-2; 7 nucleotides match TRBD1. V lost 1 base to trimming and J lost 5 bases; unmatched junction nucleotides: 7. CDR1 and CDR2 from the germline V gene are SGHNT and YENEEA. CDR3 length: 16 residues. The CDR3 is CASSLVGTAPTGELFF. Written as DNA, the CDR3 is TGTGCCAGCAGCTTAGTCGGGACAGCACCTACCGGGGAGCTGTTTTTT.

This chain's CDR3 is CASSITSTGELFF. CDR3 nucleotides: TGTGCCAGCAGCATTACTAGCACCGGGGAGCTGTTTTTT. The chain employs TRBV11-2 and TRBJ2-2; D is perhaps TRBD2 (5 bases). In germline, CDR1 is SGHAT, CDR2 FQNNGV. This CDR3 has 13 residues. V was clipped by 5 bases and J by 4 bases, with 8 bases between them.

This chain uses TRBV12-3 or TRBV12-4 with TRBJ1-1, with no clear D. The CDR3 length is 13 residues. V lost 7 bases, J lost 1 base, and 10 bases lay in between. The DNA for the CDR3 is TGTGCCAGCACCCGGTCCGAGAACACTGAAGCTTTCTTT. Translating gives CASTRSENTEAFF.

V usage is TRBV6-1 and J usage is TRBJ2-3; 9 bases align to TRBD1. The CDR3 has 16 residues. V was clipped by 4 bases and J by 3 bases; unmatched bases: 8. CDR1 MNHNS and CDR2 SASEGT come from the germline V gene. DNA of the CDR3: TGTGCCAGCAGTGTTACTACCGGGACAGGGACAGATACGCAGTATTTT. This encodes CASSVTTGTGTDTQYF.

The V call is TRBV2, the J call TRBJ1-4; D ambiguous. Trimming removed 6 bases from V and 3 bases from J, with 17 bases in between. The CDR3 sequence is 16 residues long. Germline V gives CDR1 SNHLY, CDR2 FYNNEI. CDR3 nucleotide sequence: TGTGCCAGCAGGAGCCCCCCCAGGAGGTCTAATGAAAAACTGTTTTTT. Translation: CASRSPPRRSNEKLFF.

This sequence joins TRBV28 and TRBJ2-2; no clear D gene. This CDR3 is 14 amino acids long. The V end lost 8 bases, the J end lost 1 base, and 11 bases lay between the germline ends. Per the germline V gene, CDR1 is MDHEN and CDR2 is SYDVKM. The CDR3 loop is CASANTENTGELFF. The CDR3 bases are TGTGCCAGCGCAAACACAGAGAACACCGGGGAGCTGTTTTTT.

CDR3 DNA sequence: TGTGCCAGCAGCCCCCGACCGACTAGCCCGTATGAAGCGGGTACGCAGTATTTT. Encoded protein: CASSPRPTSPYEAGTQYF. The chain employs TRBV7-3 and TRBJ2-3; 7 bases align to TRBD2. Germline V gene data show CDR1 as SGHTA and CDR2 as FQGTGA. This CDR3 has 18 amino acids. The V and J ends lost 5 bases and 8 bases, in that order; junction bases with no gene match: 22.

The rearrangement links TRBV11-3 to TRBJ2-2, with 9 bases that match TRBD1. Trimming removed 5 bases from V and 7 bases from J; junction bases left unmatched: 8. This CDR3 contains 15 residues. Germline assignment: CDR1 SGHNT and CDR2 YENEEA. CDR3 sequence (DNA): TGTGCCAGCAGCCTGGGACAGGGCGAAAGCGGGGAGCTGTTTTTT. Protein sequence: CASSLGQGESGELFF.

This chain uses TRBV11-2 with TRBJ1-1; TRBD1 agrees at 8 bases. CDR1 SGHAT and CDR2 FQNNGV come from the germline V gene. The CDR3 runs 18 residues. The V and J ends lost 2 bases and 6 bases, in that order; junction bases with no gene match: 17. The CDR3 sequence: CASSLLAGGAPVLAEAFF. The CDR3, as DNA: TGTGCCAGCAGCTTATTAGCAGGGGGCGCCCCGGTATTAGCTGAAGCTTTCTTT. Full variable domain (remainder filled in from reference TRBV11-2 and TRBJ1-1): EAGVAQSPRYKIIEKRQSVAFWCNPISGHATLYWYQQILGQGPKLLIQFQNNGVVDDSQLPKDRFSAERLKGVDSTLKIQPAKLEDSAVYLCASSLLAGGAPVLAEAFFGQGTRLTVV.

The chain couples TRBV5-6 to TRBJ1-2; 10 positions agree with TRBD1. The CDR3 runs 15 residues. V was pared by 1 base and J by 4 bases, with 4 bases of the junction left unmatched. From germline, CDR1 is SGHDT and CDR2 YYEEEE. This chain's CDR3 is CASSLPGQGRYGYTF. CDR3 DNA: TGTGCCAGCAGCTTGCCGGGACAGGGGCGCTATGGCTACACCTTC.